Given below is one T cell receptor (beta chain) in context. It has no known antigen specificity. Base-call qualities are not available, and no considerably larger clone is one nucleotide away. Interpreted using the paper, the time point label stands for: week 35, safety follow-up. Each vaccine dose, consisting of 300 ug of a 20-mer mutant IDH1 peptide in Montanide, was administered subcutaneously with topical imiquimod. Patients received eight vaccinations in weeks 1, 3, 5, 7, 11, 15, 19 and 23, corresponding to visits V03 through V10. The donors had newly diagnosed IDH1-mutant astrocytomas of WHO grade 3 or 4 that showed loss of nuclear ATRX. The samples were drawn from NOA16, a multicentre, single-arm, open-label phase I trial in Germany that tested a mutant IDH1 peptide vaccine in humans for the first time. The DNeasy Blood and Tissue Kit was used to extract genomic DNA from EDTA blood for TCRB sequencing.

The library was prepared using the immunoSEQ multiplex PCR assay. Rearranged TCR beta chain sequences were amplified with the hsTCRB Kit following the manufacturer's protocol. Sequencing of TCRB libraries was carried out on an Illumina MiSeq. Regarding the original processing steps: The kit vendor's proprietary platform handled demultiplexing, trimming and gene mapping. This immuneACCESS table, as held by TCRdb, lists in-frame sequences with V and J called but not all clones. Of the missing ones, under half trace to an unresolved V gene in checked studies; the others have no known cause. That table supplies the V and J calls and clone size; D and trimming were determined from the DNA. This sample gives fewer than 90,000 clones in total; 84% of them show up just once. The top ten clones comprise 12% of the sample. The germline V gene gives CDR1 as ENHRY and CDR2 as SYGVKD. V and J lose 3 bases and 0 bases, and a span of 12 bases separates them. The CDR3 spans 15 residues, from the cysteine through the phenylalanine. Only the CDR3 region is kept as DNA, spanning 45 bases read in frame from base 1.

This sample stems from a study of a mutant IDH1 vaccine in newly diagnosed glioma (dated by TCRdb to the early 2020s). A note on the overall study: Vaccination was initiated 4-6 weeks after radiotherapy alone, or concurrently with temozolomide cycles in the chemotherapy-containing groups. Of the 30 to 35 patients who were treated, approximately 60% were male and about 40% were female, and the mean age was roughly 40 years. Prior to enrollment, standard therapy consisting of radiotherapy alone, temozolomide alone, or radiochemotherapy with temozolomide had been administered to patients, with the combination being received by most patients. The week-35 safety follow-up was designated visit V12, and the week-47 end of study was designated visit V13. Peripheral blood samples were drawn at six visits, namely V03 (baseline), V05, V07, V10, V12 and V13. For exploratory analyses, longitudinal TCRB deep sequencing was carried out in about 25 treated patients wherever samples were available.

Study-level results and caveats: Immune responses induced by the vaccine were seen in approximately 93% of patients across multiple MHC alleles. PBMC samples for TCRB deep sequencing were selected based on availability. Changes in the top peripheral T cell clonotypes picked up by TCRB sequencing did not appear to be linked to pseudoprogression. According to the authors, sample limitations meant that analyses of patient blood samples could not be reproduced.

The specimen comprised PBMCs, sampled from a glioma patient whose treatment included an IDH1 peptide vaccine. The clonotype was recovered from a man younger than 35 with glioma. This receptor chain uses TRBV10-3 and TRBJ2-7; the D gene identity is not certain. Here is the DNA: TGTGCCATCAGTGATAGTGGAGCAAGCTCCTACGAGCAGTACTTC. Its protein is CAISDSGASSYEQYF.